This TCR beta chain comes out of a study of blood T cells in healthy people across ages. The use of a sample-barcoded 5' primer and a J-beta primer mix characterized a second PCR of roughly 6 to 12 cycles. TCRdb re-derived calls from the 5' RACE reads in MiXCR, one entry per CDR3 protein. The repertoire includes around 1,500,000 distinct CDR3 sequences, approximately 28% of them detected once, and 6.5% to 8.5% sits in the top ten. CDR3 size: 15 residues. V dropped 0 bases and J dropped 7; count of bases not matched to a gene: 6. CDR1 and CDR2 from the germline V gene are MNHEY and SVGAGI. This clonotype was seen ten or more times.

V and J are TRBV6-5 and TRBJ2-4; TRBD1 aligns across 7 bases. Sample: blood. This TCR was sampled from a woman between 25 and 40 years old in good health. The CDR3 nucleotides read TGTGCCAGCAGTTACTCAGGGGGCCGCAGCAACATTCAGTACTTC. It translates to CASSYSGGRSNIQYF.